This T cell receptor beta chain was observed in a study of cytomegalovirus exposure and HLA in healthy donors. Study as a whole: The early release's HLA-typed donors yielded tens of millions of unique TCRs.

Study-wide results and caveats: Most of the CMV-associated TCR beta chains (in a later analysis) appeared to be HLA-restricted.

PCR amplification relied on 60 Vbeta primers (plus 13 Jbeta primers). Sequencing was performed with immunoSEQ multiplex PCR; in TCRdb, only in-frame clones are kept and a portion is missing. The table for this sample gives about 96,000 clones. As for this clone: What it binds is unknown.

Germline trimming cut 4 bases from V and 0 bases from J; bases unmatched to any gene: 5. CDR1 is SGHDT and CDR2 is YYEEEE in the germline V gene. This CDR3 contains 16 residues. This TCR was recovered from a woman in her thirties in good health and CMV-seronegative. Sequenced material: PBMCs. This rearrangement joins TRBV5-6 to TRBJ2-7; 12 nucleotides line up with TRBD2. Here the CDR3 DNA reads TGTGCCAGCAGCGGTGGACTAGCGGGGCTCTCCTACGAGCAGTACTTC. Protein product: CASSGGLAGLSYEQYF.